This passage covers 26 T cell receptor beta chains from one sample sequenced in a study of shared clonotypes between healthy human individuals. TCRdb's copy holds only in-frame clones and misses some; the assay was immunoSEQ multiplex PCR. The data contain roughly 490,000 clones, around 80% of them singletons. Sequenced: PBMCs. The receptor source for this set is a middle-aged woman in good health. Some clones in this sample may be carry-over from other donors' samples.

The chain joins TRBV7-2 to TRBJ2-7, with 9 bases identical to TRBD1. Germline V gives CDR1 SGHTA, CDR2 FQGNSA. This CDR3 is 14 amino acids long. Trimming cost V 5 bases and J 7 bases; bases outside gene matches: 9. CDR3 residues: CASSPTGGRWEQYF. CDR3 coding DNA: TGTGCCAGCAGCCCAACAGGGGGCCGGTGGGAGCAGTACTTC.

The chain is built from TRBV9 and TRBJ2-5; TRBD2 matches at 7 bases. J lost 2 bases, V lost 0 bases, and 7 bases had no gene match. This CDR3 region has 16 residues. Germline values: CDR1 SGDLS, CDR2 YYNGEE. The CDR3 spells CASSVAPGGRQETQYF. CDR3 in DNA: TGTGCCAGCAGCGTAGCGCCCGGGGGGAGGCAAGAGACCCAGTACTTC.

The DNA for the CDR3 is TGTGCCAGCAGCGCGACGTCGTCCTACGAGCAGTACTTC. It translates to CASSATSSYEQYF. This sequence joins TRBV7-9 and TRBJ2-7; the D is unclear. The germline V gene encodes CDR1 SEHNR and CDR2 FQNEAQ (reference sequence). CDR3 length: 13 residues. V shed 5 bases and J shed 1 base, with 9 bases lying between them.

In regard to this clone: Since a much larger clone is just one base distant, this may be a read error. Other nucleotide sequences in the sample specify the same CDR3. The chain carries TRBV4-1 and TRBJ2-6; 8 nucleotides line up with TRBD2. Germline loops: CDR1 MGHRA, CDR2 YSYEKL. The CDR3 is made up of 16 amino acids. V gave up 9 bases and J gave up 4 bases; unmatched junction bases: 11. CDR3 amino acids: CASSGGLAFGANVLTF. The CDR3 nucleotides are TGCGCCAGTAGCGGAGGACTAGCATTCGGGGCCAACGTCCTGACTTTC.

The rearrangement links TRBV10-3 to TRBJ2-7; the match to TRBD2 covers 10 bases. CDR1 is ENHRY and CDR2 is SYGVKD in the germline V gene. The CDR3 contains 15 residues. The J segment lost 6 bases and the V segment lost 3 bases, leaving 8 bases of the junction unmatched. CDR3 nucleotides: TGTGCCATCAGTGACCGGGCTAGCGGGAGTAGCGAGCAGTACTTC. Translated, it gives CAISDRASGSSEQYF.

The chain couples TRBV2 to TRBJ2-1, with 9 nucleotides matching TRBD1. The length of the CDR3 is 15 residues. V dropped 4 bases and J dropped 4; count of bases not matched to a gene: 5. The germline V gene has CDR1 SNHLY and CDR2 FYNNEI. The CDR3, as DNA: TGTGCCAGCAGTGGGGACAGGGAGGGTTACAATGAGCAGTTCTTC. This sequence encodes CASSGDREGYNEQFF.

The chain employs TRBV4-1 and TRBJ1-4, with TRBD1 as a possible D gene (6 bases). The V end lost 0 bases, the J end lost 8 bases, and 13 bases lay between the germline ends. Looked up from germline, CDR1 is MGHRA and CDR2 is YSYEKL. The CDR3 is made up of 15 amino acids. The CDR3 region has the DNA TGCGCCAGCAGCCAAGAAGGCAGGGGCGGCGAAAAACTGTTTTTT. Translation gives CASSQEGRGGEKLFF.

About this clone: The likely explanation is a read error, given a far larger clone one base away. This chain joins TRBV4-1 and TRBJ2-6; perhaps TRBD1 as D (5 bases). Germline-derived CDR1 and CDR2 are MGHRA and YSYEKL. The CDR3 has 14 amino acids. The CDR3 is CASSQDSGANVPTF. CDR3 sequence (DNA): TGCGCCAGCAGCCAAGATTCTGGGGCCAACGTCCCGACTTTC.

The CDR3 region is CASSLGTTWTGGDYGYTF. Written as DNA, the CDR3 is TGCGCCAGCAGCTTAGGTACCACCTGGACAGGGGGCGACTATGGCTACACCTTC. The chain recombines TRBV5-1 with TRBJ1-2, with 11 bases identical to TRBD1. This CDR3 contains 18 residues. Germline loops: CDR1 SGHRS, CDR2 YFSETQ. The trim removed 2 bases at V and 3 bases at J, leaving 12 bases unmatched. The full variable domain, in which reference TRBV5-1 and TRBJ1-2 provide the parts outside the CDR3, is KAGVTQTPRYLIKTRGQQVTLSCSPISGHRSVSWYQQTPGQGLQFLFEYFSETQRNKGNFPGRFSGRQFSNSRSEMNVSTLELGDSALYLCASSLGTTWTGGDYGYTFGSGTRLTVV.

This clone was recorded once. In DNA, the CDR3 is TGTGCCAGCAAGGGGGGCCTTGGCTACGAGCAGTACTTC. Amino acid sequence: CASKGGLGYEQYF. The V call is TRBV2, the J call TRBJ2-7; D may correspond to TRBD1 or TRBD2 (6 bases each). Germline assignment: CDR1 SNHLY and CDR2 FYNNEI. The V end lost 7 bases, the J end lost 3 bases, and 13 bases lay between the germline ends. CDR3 size: 13 residues.

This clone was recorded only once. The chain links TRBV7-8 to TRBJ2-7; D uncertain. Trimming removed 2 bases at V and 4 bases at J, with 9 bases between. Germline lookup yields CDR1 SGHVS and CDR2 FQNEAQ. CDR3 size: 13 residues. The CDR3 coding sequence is TGTGCCAGCAGCTTACACAGCAGATACGAGCAGTACTTC. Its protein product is CASSLHSRYEQYF.

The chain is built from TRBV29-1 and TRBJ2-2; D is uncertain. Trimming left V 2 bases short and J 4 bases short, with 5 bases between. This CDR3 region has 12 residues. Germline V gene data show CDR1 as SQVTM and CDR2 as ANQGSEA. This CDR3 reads CSVECSTGELFF. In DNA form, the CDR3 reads TGCAGCGTTGAATGCAGCACCGGGGAGCTGTTTTTT.

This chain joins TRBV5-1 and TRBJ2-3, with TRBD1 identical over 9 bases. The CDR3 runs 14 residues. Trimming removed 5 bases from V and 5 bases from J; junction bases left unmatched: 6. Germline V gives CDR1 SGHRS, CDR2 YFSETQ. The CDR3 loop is CASRTGQGEDTQYF. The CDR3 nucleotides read TGCGCCAGCAGAACGGGACAGGGCGAAGATACGCAGTATTTT.

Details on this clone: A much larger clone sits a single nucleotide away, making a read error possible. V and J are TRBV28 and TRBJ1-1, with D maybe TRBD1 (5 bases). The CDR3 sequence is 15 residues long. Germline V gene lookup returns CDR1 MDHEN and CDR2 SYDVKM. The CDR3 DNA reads TGTGCCAGCAGGCGTTCGGGACTTTTGAACACTGAAGCTCTCTTT. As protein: CASRRSGLLNTEALF.

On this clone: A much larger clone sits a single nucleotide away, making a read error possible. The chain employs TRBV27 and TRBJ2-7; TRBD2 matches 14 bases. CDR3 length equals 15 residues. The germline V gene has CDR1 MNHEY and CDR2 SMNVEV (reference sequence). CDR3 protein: CASSPGTSGSYERYF. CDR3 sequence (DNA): TGTGCCAGCAGCCCCGGGACTAGCGGGAGTTACGAGCGGTACTTC.

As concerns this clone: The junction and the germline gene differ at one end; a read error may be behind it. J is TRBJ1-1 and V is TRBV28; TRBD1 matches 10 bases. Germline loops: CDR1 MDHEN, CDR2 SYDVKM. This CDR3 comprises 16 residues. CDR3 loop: CAIVDRGTGDGTEALF. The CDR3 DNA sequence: TGTGCCATCGTGGACAGGGGGACGGGGGACGGCACTGAAGCTCTCTTT. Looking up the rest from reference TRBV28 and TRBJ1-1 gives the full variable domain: DVKVTQSSRYLVKRTGEKVFLECVQDMDHENMFWYRQDPGLGLRLIYFSYDVKMKEKGDIPEGYSVSREKKERFSLILESASTNQTSMYLCAIVDRGTGDGTEALFGQGTRLTVV.

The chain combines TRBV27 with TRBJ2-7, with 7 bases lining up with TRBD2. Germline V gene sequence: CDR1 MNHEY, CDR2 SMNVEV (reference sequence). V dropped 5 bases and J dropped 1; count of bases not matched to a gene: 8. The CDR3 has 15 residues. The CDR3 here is CASSPGGYNSYEQYF. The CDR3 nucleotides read TGTGCCAGCAGTCCCGGGGGGTATAATTCCTACGAGCAGTACTTC.

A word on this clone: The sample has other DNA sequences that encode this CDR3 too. As DNA, the CDR3 is TGTGCCAGCAGTTTATCGTTCACAGATACGCAGTATTTT. Amino acid sequence: CASSLSFTDTQYF. This sequence joins TRBV27 and TRBJ2-3; D unclear. V lost 0 bases to trimming and J lost 2 bases, with 3 bases between them. The CDR3 loop spans 13 amino acids. The germline gives CDR1 MNHEY, CDR2 SMNVEV (reference sequence).

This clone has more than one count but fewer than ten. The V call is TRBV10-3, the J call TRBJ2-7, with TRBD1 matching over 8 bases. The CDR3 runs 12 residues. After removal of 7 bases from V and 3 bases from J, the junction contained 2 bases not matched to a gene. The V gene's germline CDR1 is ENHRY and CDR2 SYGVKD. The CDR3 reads CAINGQGYEQYF. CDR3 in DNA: TGTGCCATCAACGGACAGGGCTACGAGCAGTACTTC.

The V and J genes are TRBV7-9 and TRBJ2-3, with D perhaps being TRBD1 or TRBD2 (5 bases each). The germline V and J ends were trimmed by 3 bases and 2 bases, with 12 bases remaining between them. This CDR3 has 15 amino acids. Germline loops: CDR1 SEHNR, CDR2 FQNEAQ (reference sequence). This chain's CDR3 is CASSFRDPSTDTQYF. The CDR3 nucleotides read TGTGCCAGCAGCTTCCGGGACCCATCCACAGATACGCAGTATTTT.

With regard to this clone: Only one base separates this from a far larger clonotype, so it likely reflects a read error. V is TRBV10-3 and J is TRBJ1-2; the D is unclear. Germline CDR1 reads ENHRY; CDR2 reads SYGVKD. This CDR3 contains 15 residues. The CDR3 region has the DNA TGTGCCACCAGTGAGAGGCAGCCCGCTGGCTATGGCTACACCTTC. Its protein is CATSERQPAGYGYTF.

CDR3 loop: CASSVGLEGDTQYF. Here the CDR3 DNA reads TGTGCCAGCAGTGTCGGCCTAGAGGGGGATACGCAGTATTTT. The J gene is TRBJ2-3, the V gene TRBV2; either TRBD1 or TRBD2 may fit D (5 bases each). V lost 4 bases to trimming and J lost 6 bases, with 14 bases between them. The germline gives CDR1 SNHLY, CDR2 FYNNEI. The CDR3 length is 14 residues. The variable domain in full, with the rest retrieved from reference TRBV2 and TRBJ2-3, is EPEVTQTPSHQVTQMGQEVILRCVPISNHLYFYWYRQILGQKVEFLVSFYNNEISEKSEIFDDQFSVERPDGSNFTLKIRSTKLEDSAMYFCASSVGLEGDTQYFGPGTRLTVL.

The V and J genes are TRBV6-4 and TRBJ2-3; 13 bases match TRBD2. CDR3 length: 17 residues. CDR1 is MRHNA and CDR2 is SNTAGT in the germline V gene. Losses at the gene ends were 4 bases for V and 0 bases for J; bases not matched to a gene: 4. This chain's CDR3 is CASSAGTSGASTDTQYF. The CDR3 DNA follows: TGTGCCAGCAGTGCTGGGACTAGCGGGGCCAGCACAGATACGCAGTATTTT.

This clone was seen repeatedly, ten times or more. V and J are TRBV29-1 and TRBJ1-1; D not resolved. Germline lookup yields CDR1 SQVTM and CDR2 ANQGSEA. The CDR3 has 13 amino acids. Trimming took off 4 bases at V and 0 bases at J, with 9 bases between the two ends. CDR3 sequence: CSVAFGLNTEAFF. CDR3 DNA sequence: TGCAGCGTTGCATTTGGTCTGAACACTGAAGCTTTCTTT.

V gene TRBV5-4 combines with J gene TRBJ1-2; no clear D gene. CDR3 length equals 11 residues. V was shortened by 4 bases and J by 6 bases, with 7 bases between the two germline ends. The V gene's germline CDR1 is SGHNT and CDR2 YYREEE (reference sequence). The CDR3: CASSMDHGYTF. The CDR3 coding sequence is TGTGCCAGCAGCATGGACCATGGCTACACCTTC.

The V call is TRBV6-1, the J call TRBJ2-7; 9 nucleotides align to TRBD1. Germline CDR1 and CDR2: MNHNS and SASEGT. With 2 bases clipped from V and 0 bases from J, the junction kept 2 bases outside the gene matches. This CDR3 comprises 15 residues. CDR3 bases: TGTGCCAGCAGTGAACCGGGACAGGGCTCCTACGAGCAGTACTTC. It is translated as CASSEPGQGSYEQYF.